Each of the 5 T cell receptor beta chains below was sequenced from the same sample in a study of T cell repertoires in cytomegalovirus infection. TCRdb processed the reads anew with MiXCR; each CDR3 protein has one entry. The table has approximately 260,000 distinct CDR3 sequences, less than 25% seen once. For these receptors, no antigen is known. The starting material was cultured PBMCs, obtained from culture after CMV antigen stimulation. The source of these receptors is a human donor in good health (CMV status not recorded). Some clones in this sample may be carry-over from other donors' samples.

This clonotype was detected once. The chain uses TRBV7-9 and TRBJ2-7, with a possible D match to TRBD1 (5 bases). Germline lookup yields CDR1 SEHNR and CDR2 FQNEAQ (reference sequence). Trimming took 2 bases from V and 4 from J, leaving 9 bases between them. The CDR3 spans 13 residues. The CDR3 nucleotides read TGTGCCAGCAGCTTACCAGGGTCGTACGAGCAGTACGTC. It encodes CASSLPGSYEQYV.

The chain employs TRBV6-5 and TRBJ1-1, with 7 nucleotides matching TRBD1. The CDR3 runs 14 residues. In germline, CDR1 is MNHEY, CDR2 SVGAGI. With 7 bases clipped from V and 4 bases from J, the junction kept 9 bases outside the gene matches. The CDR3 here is CASTSEGASTEAFF. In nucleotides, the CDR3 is TGTGCCAGCACTTCCGAGGGGGCTAGCACTGAAGCTTTCTTT.

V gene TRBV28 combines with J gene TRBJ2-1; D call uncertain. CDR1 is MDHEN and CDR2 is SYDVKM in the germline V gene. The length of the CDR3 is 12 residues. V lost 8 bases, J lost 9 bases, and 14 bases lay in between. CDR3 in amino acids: CASGLVRLEQFF. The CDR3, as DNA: TGTGCCAGCGGCCTCGTCCGGCTTGAGCAGTTCTTC.

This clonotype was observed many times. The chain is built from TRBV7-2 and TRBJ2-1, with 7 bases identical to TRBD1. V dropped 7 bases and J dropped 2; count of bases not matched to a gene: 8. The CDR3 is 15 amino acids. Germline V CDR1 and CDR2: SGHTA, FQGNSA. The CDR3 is CASTTYRGPYNEQFF. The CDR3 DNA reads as TGTGCCAGCACCACATACAGGGGTCCCTACAATGAGCAGTTCTTC.

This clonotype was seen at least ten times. The CDR3 region has the DNA TGTGCCAGCAGTCCCCAGGGGGACAGGACCTACGAGCAGTACGTC. This sequence encodes CASSPQGDRTYEQYV. The chain employs TRBV27 and TRBJ2-7; 8 bases match TRBD1. V shed 5 bases, J shed 2 bases, and the junction held 8 bases outside the gene matches. The CDR3 runs to 15 residues. Germline V gives CDR1 MNHEY, CDR2 SMNVEV (reference sequence).